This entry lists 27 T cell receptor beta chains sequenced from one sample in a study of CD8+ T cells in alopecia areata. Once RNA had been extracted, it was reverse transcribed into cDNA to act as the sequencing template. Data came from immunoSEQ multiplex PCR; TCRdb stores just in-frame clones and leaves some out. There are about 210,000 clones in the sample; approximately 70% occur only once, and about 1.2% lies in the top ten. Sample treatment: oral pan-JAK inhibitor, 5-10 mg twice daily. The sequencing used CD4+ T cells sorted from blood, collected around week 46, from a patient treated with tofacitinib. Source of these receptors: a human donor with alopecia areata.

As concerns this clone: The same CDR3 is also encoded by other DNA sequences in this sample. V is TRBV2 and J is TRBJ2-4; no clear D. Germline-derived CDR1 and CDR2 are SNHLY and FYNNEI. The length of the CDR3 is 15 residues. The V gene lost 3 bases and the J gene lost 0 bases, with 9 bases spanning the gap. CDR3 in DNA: TGTGCCAGCAGTGAGGGGTCTAGAGCCAAAAACATTCAGTACTTC. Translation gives CASSEGSRAKNIQYF.

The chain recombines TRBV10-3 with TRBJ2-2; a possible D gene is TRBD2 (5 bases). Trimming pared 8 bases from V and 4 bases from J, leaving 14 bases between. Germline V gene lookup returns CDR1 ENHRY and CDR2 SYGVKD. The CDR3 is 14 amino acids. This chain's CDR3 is CAIPDVRGTGELFF. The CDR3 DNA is TGTGCCATCCCCGACGTACGGGGCACCGGGGAGCTGTTTTTT.

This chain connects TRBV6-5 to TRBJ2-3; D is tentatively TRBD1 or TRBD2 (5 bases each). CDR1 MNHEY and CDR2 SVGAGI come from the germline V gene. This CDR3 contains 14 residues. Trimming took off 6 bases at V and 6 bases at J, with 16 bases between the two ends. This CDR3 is CASSWGTKEDTQYF. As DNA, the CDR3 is TGTGCCAGCAGCTGGGGGACCAAAGAGGATACGCAGTATTTT.

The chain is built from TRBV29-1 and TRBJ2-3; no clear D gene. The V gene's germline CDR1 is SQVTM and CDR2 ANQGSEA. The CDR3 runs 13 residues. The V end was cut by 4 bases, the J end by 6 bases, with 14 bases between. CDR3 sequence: CSVGGRVGDTQYF. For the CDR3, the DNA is TGCAGCGTTGGCGGCCGAGTTGGGGATACGCAGTATTTT.

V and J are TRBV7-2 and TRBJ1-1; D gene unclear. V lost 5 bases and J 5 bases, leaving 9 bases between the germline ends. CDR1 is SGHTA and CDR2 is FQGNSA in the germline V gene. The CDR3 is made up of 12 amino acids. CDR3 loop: CASSRPETEAFF. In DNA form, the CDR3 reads TGTGCCAGCAGCCGACCCGAGACTGAAGCTTTCTTT.

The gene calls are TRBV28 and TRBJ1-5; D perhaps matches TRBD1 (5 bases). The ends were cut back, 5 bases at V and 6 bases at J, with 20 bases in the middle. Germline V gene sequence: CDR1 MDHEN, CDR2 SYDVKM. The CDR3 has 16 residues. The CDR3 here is CASSPRVSQGRQPQHF. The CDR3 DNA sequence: TGTGCCAGCAGTCCCCGCGTCAGTCAGGGTCGTCAGCCCCAGCATTTT. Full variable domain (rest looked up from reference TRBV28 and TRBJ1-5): DVKVTQSSRYLVKRTGEKVFLECVQDMDHENMFWYRQDPGLGLRLIYFSYDVKMKEKGDIPEGYSVSREKKERFSLILESASTNQTSMYLCASSPRVSQGRQPQHFGDGTRLSIL.

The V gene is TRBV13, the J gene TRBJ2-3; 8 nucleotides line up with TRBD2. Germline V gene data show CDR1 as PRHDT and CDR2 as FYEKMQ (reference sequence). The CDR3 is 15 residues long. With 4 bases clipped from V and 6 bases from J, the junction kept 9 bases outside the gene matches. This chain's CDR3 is CASSSPGVAGDTQYF. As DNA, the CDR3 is TGTGCCAGCAGCTCGCCCGGGGTAGCGGGGGATACGCAGTATTTT.

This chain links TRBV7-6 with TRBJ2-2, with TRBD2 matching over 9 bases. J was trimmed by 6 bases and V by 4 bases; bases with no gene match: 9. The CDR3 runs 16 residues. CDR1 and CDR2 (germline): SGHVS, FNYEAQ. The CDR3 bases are TGTGCCAGCAGCTCCCCTAGCGGGGTCCCGGCCGGGGAGCTGTTTTTT. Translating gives CASSSPSGVPAGELFF. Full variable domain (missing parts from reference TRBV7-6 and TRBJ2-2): GAGVSQSPRYKVTKRGQDVALRCDPISGHVSLYWYRQALGQGPEFLTYFNYEAQQDKSGLPNDRFSAERPEGSISTLTIQRTEQRDSAMYRCASSSPSGVPAGELFFGEGSRLTVL.

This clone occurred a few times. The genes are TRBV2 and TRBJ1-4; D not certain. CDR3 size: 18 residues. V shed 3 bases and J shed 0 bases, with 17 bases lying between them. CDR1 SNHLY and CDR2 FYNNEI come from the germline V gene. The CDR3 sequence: CASSDPSKPYATNEKLFF. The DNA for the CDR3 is TGTGCCAGCAGTGATCCATCCAAACCGTATGCAACTAATGAAAAACTGTTTTTT.

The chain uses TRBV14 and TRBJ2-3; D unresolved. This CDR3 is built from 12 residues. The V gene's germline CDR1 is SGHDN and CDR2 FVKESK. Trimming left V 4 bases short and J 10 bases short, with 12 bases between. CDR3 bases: TGTGCCAGCAGCCCTTCAAGGATAGCGCAGTATTTT. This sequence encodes CASSPSRIAQYF.

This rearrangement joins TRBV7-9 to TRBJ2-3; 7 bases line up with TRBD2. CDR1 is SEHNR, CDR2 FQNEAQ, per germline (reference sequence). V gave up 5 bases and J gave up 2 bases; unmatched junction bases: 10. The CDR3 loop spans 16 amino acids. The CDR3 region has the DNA TGTGCCAGCAGCCTTGGGGAAGGGAGGGTCACAGATACGCAGTATTTT. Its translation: CASSLGEGRVTDTQYF.

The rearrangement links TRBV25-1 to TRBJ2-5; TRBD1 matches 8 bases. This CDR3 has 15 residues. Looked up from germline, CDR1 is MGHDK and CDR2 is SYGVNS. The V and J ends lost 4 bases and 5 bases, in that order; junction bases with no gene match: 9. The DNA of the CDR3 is TGTGCCAGCAGTGTTACAGGGGGTCGGTGGGAGACCCAGTACTTC. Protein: CASSVTGGRWETQYF.

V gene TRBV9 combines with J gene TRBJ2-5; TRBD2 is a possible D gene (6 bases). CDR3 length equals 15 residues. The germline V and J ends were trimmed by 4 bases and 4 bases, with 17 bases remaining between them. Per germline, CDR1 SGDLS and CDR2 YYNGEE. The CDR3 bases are TGTGCCAGCAGCCCCCGACTAGGTAGTTCAGAGACCCAGTACTTC. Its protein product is CASSPRLGSSETQYF.

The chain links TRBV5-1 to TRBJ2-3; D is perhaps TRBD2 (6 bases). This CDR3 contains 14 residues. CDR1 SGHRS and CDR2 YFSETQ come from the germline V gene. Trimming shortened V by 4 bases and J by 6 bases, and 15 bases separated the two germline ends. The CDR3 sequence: CASSETRVEDTQYF. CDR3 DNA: TGCGCCAGCAGCGAGACTAGAGTAGAGGATACGCAGTATTTT.

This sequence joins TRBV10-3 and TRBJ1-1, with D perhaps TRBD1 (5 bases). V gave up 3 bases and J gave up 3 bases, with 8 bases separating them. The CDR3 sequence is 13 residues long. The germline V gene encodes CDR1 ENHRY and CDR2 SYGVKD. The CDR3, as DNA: TGTGCCATCAGTGAAGAAGGGGACACTGAAGCTTTCTTT. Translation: CAISEEGDTEAFF.

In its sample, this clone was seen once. CDR3: CAWSGGIYEQYF. CDR3 sequence (DNA): TGTGCCTGGAGCGGCGGGATCTACGAGCAGTACTTC. The gene calls are TRBV30 and TRBJ2-7; perhaps TRBD2 as D (6 bases). Looked up from germline, CDR1 is GTSNPN and CDR2 is SVGIG (reference sequence). This CDR3 spans 12 amino acids. V gave up 3 bases and J gave up 3 bases, with 9 bases separating them. Drawing the rest from reference TRBV30 and TRBJ2-7, the complete variable domain is SQTIHQWPATLVQPVGSPLSLECTVEGTSNPNLYWYRQAAGRGLQLLFYSVGIGQISSEVPQNLSASRPQDRQFILSSKKLLLSDSGFYLCAWSGGIYEQYFGPGTRLTVT.

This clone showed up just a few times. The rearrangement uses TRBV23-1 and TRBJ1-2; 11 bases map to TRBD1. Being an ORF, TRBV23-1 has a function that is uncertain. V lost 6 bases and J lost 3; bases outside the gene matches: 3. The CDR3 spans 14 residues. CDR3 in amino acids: CASSRTGGHYGYTF. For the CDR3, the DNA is TGCGCCAGCAGCCGGACAGGGGGCCACTATGGCTACACCTTC.

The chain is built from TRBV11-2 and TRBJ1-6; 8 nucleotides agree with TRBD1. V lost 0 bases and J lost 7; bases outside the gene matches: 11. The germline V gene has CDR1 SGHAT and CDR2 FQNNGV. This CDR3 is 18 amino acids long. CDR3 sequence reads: CASSLDPGFGQGNSPLHF. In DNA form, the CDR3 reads TGTGCCAGCAGCTTAGATCCAGGGTTCGGACAGGGAAATTCACCCCTCCACTTT.

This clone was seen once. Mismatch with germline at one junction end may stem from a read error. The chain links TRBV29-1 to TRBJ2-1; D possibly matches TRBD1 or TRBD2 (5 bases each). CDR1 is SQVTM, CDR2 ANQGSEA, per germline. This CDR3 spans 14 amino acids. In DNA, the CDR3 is TGCAGCGCTGAACGGGAACAGGCGCCTAATGAGCAGTTCTTC. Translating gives CSAEREQAPNEQFF.

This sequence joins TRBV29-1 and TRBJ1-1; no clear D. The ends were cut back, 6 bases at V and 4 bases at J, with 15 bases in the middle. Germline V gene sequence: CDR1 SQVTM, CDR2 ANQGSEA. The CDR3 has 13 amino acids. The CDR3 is CSVPGPLSTEAFF. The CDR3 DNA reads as TGCAGCGTCCCCGGCCCCTTGTCCACTGAAGCTTTCTTT.

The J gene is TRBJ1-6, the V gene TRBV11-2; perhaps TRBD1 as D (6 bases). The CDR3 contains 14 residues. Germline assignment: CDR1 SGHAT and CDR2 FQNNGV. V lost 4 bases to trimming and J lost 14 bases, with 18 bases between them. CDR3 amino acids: CASSSSGTGPALHF. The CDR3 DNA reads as TGTGCCAGCAGCTCTAGCGGAACAGGGCCAGCCCTCCACTTT. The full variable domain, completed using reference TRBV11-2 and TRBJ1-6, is EAGVAQSPRYKIIEKRQSVAFWCNPISGHATLYWYQQILGQGPKLLIQFQNNGVVDDSQLPKDRFSAERLKGVDSTLKIQPAKLEDSAVYLCASSSSGTGPALHFGNGTRLTVT.

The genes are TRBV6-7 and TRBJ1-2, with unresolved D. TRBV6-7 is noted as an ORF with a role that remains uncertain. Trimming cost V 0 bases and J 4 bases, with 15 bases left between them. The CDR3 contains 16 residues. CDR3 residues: CASSYSSPLDIYGYTF. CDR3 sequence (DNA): TGTGCCAGCAGTTACTCCTCCCCTCTGGATATCTATGGCTACACCTTC.

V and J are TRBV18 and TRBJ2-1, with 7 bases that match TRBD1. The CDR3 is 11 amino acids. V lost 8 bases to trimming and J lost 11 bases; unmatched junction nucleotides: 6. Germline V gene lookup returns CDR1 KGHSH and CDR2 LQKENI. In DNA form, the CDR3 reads TGTGCCAGCGCTGGGACAGCGCAGCAGTTCTTC. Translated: CASAGTAQQFF. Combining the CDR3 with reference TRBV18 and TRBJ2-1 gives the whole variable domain NAGVMQNPRHLVRRRGQEARLRCSPMKGHSHVYWYRQLPEEGLKFMVYLQKENIIDESGMPKERFSAEFPKEGPSILRIQQVVRGDSAAYFCASAGTAQQFFGPGTRLTVL.

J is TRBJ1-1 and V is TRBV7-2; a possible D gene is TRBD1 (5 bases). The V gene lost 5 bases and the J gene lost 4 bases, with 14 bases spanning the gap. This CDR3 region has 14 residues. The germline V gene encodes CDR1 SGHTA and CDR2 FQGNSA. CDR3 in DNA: TGTGCCAGCAGCGGACAACAGCGGAGCACTGAAGCTTTCTTT. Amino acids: CASSGQQRSTEAFF.

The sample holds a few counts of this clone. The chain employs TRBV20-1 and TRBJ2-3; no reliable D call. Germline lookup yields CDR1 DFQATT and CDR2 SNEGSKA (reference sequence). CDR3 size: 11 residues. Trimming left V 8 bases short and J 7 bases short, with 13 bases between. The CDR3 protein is CSTRHVNTQYF. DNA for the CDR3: TGCAGTACCAGACATGTAAATACGCAGTATTTT.

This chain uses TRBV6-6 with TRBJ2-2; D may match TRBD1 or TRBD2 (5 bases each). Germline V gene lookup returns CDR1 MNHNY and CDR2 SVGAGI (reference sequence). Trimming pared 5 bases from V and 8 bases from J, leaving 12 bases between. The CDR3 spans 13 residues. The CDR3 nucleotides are TGTGCCAGCAGTCCGAGGGGCCTTGGGGAGCTGTTTTTT. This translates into CASSPRGLGELFF.

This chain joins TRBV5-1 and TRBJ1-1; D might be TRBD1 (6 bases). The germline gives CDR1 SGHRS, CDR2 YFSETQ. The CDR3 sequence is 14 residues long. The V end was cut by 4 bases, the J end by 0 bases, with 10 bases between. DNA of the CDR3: TGCGCCAGCAGCGTAGACAGGATGAACACTGAAGCTTTCTTT. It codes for CASSVDRMNTEAFF.